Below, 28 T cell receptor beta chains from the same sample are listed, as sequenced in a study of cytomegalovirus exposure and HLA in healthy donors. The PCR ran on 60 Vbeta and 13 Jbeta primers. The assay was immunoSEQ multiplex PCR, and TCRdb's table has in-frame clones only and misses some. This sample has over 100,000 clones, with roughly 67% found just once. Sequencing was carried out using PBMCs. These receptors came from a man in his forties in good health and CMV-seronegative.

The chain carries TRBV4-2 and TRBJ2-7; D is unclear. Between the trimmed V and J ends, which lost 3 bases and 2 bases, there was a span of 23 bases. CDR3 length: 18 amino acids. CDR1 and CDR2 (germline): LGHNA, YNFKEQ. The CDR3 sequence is CASSQIEPLGLITYEQYF. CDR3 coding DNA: TGTGCCAGCAGCCAGATAGAACCCCTAGGCCTAATTACCTACGAGCAGTACTTC.

In nucleotides, the CDR3 is TGTGCCACCAGCAGAGATCTGGCAGTCTCCTACGAGCAGTACTTC. As protein: CATSRDLAVSYEQYF. The V gene is TRBV15, the J gene TRBJ2-7; D gene ambiguous. V lost 0 bases and J lost 0, with 9 bases in between. There are 15 residues in the CDR3. The germline CDR1 and CDR2 sequences are LNHNV and YYDKDF (reference sequence).

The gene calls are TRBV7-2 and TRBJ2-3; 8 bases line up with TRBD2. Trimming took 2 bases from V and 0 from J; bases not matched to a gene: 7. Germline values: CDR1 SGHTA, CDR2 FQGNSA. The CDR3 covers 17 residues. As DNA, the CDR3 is TGTGCCAGCAGCTTACTCCGGGGGGGAATTAGCACAGATACGCAGTATTTT. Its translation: CASSLLRGGISTDTQYF.

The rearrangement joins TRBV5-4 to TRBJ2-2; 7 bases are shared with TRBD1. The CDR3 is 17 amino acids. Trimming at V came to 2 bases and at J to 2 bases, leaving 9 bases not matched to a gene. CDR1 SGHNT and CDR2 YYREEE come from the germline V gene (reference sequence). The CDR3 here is CASSFFPGTANTGELFF. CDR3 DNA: TGTGCCAGCAGCTTTTTCCCCGGGACAGCCAACACCGGGGAGCTGTTTTTT.

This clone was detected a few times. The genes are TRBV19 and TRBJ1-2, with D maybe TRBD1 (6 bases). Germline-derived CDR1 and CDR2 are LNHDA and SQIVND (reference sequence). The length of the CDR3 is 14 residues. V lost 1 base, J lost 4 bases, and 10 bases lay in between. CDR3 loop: CASSIGRGIYGYTF. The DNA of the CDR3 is TGTGCCAGTAGTATAGGTAGGGGGATCTATGGCTACACCTTC.

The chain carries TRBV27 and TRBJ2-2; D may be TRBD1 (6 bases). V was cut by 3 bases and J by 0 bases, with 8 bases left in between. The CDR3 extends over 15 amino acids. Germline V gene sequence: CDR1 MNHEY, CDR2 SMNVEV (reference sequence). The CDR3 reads CASSLTGPNTGELFF. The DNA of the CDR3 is TGTGCCAGCAGTTTGACAGGACCGAACACCGGGGAGCTGTTTTTT.

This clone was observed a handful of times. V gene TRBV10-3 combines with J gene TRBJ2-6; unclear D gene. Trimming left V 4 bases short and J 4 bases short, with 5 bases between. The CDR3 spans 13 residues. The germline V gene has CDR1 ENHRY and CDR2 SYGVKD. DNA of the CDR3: TGTGCCATCAGTGCGGTGGGGGCCAACGTCCTGACTTTC. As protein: CAISAVGANVLTF.

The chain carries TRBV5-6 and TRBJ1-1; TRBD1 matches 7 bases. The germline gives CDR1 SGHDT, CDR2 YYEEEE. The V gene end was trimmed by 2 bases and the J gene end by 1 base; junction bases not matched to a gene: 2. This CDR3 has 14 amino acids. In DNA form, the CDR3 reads TGTGCCAGCAGCTTCAGGGGGAAGAACACTGAAGCTTTCTTT. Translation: CASSFRGKNTEAFF. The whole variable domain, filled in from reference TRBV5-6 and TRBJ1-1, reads DAGVTQSPTHLIKTRGQQVTLRCSPKSGHDTVSWYQQALGQGPQFIFQYYEEEERQRGNFPDRFSGHQFPNYSSELNVNALLLGDSALYLCASSFRGKNTEAFFGQGTRLTVV.

The CDR3 DNA reads TGCGCCAGCAGCCCCGGGACAGGGATCACTGAAGCTTTCTTT. Its protein product is CASSPGTGITEAFF. The chain employs TRBV5-1 and TRBJ1-1; 9 positions agree with TRBD1. This CDR3 has 14 residues. V lost 4 bases, J lost 4 bases, and 5 bases stayed unmatched. Germline loops: CDR1 SGHRS, CDR2 YFSETQ. Drawing the rest from reference TRBV5-1 and TRBJ1-1, the complete variable domain is KAGVTQTPRYLIKTRGQQVTLSCSPISGHRSVSWYQQTPGQGLQFLFEYFSETQRNKGNFPGRFSGRQFSNSRSEMNVSTLELGDSALYLCASSPGTGITEAFFGQGTRLTVV.

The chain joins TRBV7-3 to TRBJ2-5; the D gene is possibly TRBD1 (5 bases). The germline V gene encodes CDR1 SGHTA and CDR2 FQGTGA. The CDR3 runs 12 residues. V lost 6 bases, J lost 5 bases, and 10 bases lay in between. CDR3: CASRPKGETQYF. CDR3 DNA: TGTGCCAGCAGGCCAAAGGGGGAGACCCAGTACTTC. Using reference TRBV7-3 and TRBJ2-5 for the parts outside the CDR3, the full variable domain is GAGVSQTPSNKVTEKGKYVELRCDPISGHTALYWYRQSLGQGPEFLIYFQGTGAADDSGLPNDRFFAVRPEGSVSTLKIQRTERGDSAVYLCASRPKGETQYFGPGTRLLVL.

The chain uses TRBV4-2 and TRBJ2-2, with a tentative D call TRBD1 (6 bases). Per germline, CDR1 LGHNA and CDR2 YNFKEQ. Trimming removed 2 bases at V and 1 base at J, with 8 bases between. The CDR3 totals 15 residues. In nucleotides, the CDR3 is TGTGCCAGCAGCCAAATAGGGGGGAACACCGGGGAGCTGTTTTTT. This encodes CASSQIGGNTGELFF.

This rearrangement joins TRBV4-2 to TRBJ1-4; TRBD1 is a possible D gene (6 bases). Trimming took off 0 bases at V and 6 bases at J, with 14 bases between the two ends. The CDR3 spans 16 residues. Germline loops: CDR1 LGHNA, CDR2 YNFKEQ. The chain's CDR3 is CASSQDRYRADEKLFF. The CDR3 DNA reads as TGTGCCAGCAGCCAAGATCGGTACAGGGCTGATGAAAAACTGTTTTTT.

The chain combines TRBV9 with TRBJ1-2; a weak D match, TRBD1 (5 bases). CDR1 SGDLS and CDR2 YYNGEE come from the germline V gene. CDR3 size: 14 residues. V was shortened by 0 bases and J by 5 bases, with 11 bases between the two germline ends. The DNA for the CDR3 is TGTGCCAGCAGCGTAGGGGGCAGACAATATGGCTACACCTTC. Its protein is CASSVGGRQYGYTF.

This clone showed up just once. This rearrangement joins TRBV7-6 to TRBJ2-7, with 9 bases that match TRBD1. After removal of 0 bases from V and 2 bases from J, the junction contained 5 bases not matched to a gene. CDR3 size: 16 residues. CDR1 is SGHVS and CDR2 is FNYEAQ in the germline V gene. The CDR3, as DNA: TGTGCCAGCAGCTTAGCGGGGACAGGGAGGACCTACGAGCAGTACTTC. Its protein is CASSLAGTGRTYEQYF.

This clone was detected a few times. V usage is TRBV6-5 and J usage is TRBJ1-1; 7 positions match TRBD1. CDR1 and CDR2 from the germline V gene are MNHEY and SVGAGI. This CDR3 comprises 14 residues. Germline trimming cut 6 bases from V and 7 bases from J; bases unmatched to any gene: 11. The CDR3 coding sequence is TGTGCCAGCAGAGAAGACAGGGCGGCCTTTGAAGCTTTCTTT. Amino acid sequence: CASREDRAAFEAFF.

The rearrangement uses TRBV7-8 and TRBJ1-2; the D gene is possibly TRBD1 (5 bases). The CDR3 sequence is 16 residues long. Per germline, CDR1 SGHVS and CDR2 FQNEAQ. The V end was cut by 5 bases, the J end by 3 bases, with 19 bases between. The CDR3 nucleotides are TGTGCCAGCAGCCTGCAACAGGTTGGCCCACACTATGGCTACACCTTC. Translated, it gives CASSLQQVGPHYGYTF.

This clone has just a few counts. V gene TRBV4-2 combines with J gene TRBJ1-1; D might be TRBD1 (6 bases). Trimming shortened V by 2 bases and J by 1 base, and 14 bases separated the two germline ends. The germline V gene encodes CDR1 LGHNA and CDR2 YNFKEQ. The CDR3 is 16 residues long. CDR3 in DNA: TGTGCCAGCAGCCAAACTCCGGGACAAACGAACACTGAAGCTTTCTTT. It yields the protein CASSQTPGQTNTEAFF.

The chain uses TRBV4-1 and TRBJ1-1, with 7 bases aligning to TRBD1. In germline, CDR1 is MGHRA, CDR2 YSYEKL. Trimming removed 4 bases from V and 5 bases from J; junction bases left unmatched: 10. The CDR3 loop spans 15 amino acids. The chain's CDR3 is CASSPRQGGRTEAFF. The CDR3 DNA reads TGCGCCAGCAGCCCCCGACAGGGAGGAAGAACTGAAGCTTTCTTT.

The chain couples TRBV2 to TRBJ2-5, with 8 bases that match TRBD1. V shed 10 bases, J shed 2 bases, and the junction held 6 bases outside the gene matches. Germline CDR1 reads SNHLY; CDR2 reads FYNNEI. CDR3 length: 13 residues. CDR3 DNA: TGTGCCACGATCCGGGACAGGCAAGAGACCCAGTACTTC. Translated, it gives CATIRDRQETQYF.

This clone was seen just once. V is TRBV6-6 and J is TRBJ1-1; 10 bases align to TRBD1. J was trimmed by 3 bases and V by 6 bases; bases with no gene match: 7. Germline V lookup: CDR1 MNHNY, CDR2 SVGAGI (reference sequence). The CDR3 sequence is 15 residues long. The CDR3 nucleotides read TGTGCCAGCAGGCCCCCGGGGACAGGGGACACTGAAGCTTTCTTT. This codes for CASRPPGTGDTEAFF.

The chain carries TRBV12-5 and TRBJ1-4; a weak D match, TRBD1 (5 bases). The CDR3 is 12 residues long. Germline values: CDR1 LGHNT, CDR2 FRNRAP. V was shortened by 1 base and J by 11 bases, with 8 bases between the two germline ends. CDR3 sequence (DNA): TGTGCTAGTGGTTTGGCGGACAATAAACTGTTTTTT. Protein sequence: CASGLADNKLFF.

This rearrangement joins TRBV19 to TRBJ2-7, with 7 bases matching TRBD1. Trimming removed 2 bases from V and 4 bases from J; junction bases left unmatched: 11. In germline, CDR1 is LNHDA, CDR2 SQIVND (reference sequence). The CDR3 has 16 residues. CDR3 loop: CASSIQGGANTYEQYF. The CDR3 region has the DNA TGTGCCAGTAGTATACAAGGGGGCGCAAATACTTACGAGCAGTACTTC.

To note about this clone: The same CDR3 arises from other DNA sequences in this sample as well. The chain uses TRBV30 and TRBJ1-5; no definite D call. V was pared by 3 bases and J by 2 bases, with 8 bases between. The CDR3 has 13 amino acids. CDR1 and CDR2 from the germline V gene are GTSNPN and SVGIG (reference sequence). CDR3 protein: CAWSPRGNQPQHF. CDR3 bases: TGTGCCTGGAGCCCTCGGGGCAATCAGCCCCAGCATTTT. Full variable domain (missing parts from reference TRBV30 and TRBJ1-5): SQTIHQWPATLVQPVGSPLSLECTVEGTSNPNLYWYRQAAGRGLQLLFYSVGIGQISSEVPQNLSASRPQDRQFILSSKKLLLSDSGFYLCAWSPRGNQPQHFGDGTRLSIL.

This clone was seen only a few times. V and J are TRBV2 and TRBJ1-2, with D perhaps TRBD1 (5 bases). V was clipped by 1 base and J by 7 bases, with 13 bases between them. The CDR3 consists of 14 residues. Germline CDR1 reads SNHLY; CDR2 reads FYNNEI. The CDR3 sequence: CASSEGLHRRGYTF. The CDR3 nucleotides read TGTGCCAGCAGTGAAGGTCTCCACAGGCGTGGCTACACCTTC.

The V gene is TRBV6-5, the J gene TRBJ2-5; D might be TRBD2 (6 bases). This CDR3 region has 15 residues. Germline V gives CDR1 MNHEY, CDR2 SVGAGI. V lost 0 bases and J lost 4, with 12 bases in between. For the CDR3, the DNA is TGTGCCAGCAGTTACTCGGGTCAGGGAGGAGAGACCCAGTACTTC. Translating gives CASSYSGQGGETQYF.

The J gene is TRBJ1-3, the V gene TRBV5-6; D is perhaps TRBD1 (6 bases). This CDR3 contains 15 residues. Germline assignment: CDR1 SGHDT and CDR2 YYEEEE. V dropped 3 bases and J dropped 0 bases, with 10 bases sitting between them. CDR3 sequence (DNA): TGTGCCAGCAGCTACGGACAGAGCTCTGGAAACACCATATATTTT. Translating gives CASSYGQSSGNTIYF. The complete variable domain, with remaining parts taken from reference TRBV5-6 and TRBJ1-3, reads DAGVTQSPTHLIKTRGQQVTLRCSPKSGHDTVSWYQQALGQGPQFIFQYYEEEERQRGNFPDRFSGHQFPNYSSELNVNALLLGDSALYLCASSYGQSSGNTIYFGEGSWLTVV.

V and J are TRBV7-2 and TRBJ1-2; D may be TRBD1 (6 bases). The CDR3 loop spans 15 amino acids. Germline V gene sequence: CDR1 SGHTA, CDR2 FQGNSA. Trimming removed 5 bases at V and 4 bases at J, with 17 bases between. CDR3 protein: CASSLGPGGSYGYTF. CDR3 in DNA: TGTGCCAGCAGCCTTGGACCGGGGGGCTCCTATGGCTACACCTTC.

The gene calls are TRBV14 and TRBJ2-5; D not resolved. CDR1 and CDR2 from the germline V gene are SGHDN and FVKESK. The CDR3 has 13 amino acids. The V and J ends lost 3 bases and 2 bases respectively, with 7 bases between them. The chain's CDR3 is CASSQARQETQYF. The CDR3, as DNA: TGTGCCAGCAGCCAGGCGCGGCAAGAGACCCAGTACTTC.